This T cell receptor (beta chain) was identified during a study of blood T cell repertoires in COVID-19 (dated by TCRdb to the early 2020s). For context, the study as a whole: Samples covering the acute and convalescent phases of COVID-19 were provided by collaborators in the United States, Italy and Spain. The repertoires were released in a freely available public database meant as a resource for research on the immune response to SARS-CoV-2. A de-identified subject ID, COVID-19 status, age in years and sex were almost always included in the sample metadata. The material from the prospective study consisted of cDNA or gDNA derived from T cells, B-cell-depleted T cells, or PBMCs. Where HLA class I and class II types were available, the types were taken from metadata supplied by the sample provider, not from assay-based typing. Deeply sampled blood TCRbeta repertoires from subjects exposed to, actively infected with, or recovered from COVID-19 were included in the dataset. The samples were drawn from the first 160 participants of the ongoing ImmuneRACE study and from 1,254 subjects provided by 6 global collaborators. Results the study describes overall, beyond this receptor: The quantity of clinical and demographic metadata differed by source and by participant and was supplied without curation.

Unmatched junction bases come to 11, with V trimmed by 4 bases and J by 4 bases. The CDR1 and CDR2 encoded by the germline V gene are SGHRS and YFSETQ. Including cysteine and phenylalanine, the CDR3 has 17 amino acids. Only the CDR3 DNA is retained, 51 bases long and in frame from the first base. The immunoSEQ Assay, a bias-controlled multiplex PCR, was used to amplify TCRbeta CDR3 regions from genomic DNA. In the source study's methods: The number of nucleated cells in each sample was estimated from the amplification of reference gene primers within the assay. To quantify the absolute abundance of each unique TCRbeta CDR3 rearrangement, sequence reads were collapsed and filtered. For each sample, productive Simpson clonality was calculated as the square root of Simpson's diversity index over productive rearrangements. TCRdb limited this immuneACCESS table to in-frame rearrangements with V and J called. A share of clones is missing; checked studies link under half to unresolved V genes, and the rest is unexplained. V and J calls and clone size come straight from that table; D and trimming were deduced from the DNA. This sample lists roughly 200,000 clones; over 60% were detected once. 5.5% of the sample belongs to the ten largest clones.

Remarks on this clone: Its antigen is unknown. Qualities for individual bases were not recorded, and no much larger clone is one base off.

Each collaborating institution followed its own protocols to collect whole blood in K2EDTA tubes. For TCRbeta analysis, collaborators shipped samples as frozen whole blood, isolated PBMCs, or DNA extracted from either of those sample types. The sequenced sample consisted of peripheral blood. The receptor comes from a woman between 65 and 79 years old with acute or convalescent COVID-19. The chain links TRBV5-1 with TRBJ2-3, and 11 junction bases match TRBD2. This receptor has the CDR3 CASSRRLAGTESDTQYF. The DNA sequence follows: TGCGCCAGCAGCCGCCGACTAGCGGGAACGGAGTCAGATACGCAGTATTTT.